Sequencing of this TCR beta chain was carried out in a study of cytomegalovirus exposure and HLA in healthy donors. V dropped 6 bases and J dropped 6; count of bases not matched to a gene: 11. Germline CDR1 is ENHRY and CDR2 is SYGVKD. CDR3 length equals 16 residues. Study-level points and caveats: Among the sequence variants, a highly shared cluster was likely an artifact of sequencing. An analysis that was carried out later associated 16,951 TCR beta sequences with HLA alleles at 0.05 false discovery rate. Later genetic work tied a missense DCLRE1C variant to beta-chain V and J trimming. The classifier, whose performance was assessed in both the original and validation cohorts, reportedly diagnosed cytomegalovirus status with high specificity and sensitivity.

With respect to this clone: What it binds is unknown.

Primers included in the PCR were 60 Vbeta and 13 Jbeta primers. TCRdb's table, derived via immunoSEQ multiplex PCR, lists solely in-frame clones and lacks some. This repertoire shows 110,000 to 150,000 clones, over 55% found once; its top ten account for less than 2.5%. This rearrangement joins TRBV10-3 to TRBJ1-4, with 9 bases identical to TRBD1. Sequenced: PBMCs. This receptor was taken from a man aged 40-49 years in good health and CMV-seronegative. CDR3 loop: CAISETGGVFHEKLFF. The DNA for the CDR3 is TGTGCCATCAGCGAAACAGGGGGCGTCTTTCATGAAAAACTGTTTTTT.